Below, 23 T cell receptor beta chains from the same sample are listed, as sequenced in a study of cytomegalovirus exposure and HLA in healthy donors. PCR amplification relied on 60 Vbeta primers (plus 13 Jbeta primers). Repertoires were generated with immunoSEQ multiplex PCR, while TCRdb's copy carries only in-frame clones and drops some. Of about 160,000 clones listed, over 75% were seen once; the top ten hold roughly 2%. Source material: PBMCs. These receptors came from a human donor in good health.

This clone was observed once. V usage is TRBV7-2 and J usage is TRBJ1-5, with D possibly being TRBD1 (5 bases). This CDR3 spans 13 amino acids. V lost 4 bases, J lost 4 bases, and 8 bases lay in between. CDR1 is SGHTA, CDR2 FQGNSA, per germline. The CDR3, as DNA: TGTGCCAGCAGCTCACGACAGAATCAGCCCCAGCATTTT. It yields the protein CASSSRQNQPQHF.

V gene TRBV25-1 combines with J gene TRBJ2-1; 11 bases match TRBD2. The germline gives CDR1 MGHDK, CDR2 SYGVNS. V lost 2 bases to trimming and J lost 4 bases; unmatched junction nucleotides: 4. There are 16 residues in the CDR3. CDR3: CASSELSGGEYNEQFF. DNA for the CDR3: TGTGCCAGCAGTGAACTTAGCGGGGGGGAGTACAATGAGCAGTTCTTC.

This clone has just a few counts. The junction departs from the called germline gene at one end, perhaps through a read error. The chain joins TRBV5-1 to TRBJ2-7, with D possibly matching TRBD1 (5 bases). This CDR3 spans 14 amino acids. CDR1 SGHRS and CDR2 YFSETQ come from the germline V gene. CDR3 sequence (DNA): TGCGCCAGCAGCTCAACCAGGGTCTCCCACGAGCAGTACTTC. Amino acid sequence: CASSSTRVSHEQYF.

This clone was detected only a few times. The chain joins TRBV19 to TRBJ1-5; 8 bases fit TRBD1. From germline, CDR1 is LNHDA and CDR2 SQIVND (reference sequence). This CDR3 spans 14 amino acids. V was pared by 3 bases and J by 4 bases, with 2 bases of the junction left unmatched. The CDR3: CASSITGGNQPQHF. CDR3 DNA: TGTGCCAGTAGTATCACAGGGGGAAATCAGCCCCAGCATTTT.

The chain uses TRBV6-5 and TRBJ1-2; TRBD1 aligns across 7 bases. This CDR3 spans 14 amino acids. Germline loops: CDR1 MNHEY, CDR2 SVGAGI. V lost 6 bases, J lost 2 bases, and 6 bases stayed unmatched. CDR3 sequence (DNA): TGTGCCAGCAGCCGAGGGACAGACAACTATGGCTACACCTTC. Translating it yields CASSRGTDNYGYTF.

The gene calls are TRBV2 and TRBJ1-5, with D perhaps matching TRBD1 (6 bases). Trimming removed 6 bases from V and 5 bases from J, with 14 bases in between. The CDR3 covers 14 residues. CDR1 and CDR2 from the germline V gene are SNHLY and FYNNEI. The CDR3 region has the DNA TGTGCCAGCAGCACAGGGATCCGGGATCAGCCCCAGCATTTT. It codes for CASSTGIRDQPQHF.

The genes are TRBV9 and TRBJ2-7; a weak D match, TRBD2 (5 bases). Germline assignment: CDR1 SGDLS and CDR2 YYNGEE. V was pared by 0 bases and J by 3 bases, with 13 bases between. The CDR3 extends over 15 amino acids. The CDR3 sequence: CASSVGTAFGYEQYF. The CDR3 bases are TGTGCCAGCAGCGTAGGGACTGCCTTTGGCTACGAGCAGTACTTC. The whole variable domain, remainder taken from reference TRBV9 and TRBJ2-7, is DSGVTQTPKHLITATGQRVTLRCSPRSGDLSVYWYQQSLDQGLQFLIQYYNGEERAKGNILERFSAQQFPDLHSELNLSSLELGDSALYFCASSVGTAFGYEQYFGPGTRLTVT.

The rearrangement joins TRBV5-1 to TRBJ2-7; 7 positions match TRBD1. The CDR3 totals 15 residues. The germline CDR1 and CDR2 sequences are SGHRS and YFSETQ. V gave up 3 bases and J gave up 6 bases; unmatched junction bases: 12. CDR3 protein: CASSSTSGQVGEQYF. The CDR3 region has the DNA TGCGCCAGCAGCTCAACTTCTGGACAGGTGGGCGAGCAGTACTTC.

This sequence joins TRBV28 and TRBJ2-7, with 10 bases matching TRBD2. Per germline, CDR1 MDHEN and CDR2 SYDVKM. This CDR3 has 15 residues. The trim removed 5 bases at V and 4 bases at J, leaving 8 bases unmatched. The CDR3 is CASSPPSGGRYEQYF. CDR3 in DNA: TGTGCCAGCAGTCCTCCTAGCGGGGGAAGGTACGAGCAGTACTTC.

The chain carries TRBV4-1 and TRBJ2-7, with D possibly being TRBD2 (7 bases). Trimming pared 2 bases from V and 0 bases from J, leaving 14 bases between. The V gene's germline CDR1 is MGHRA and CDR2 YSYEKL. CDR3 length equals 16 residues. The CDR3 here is CASSQLRGGTSYEQYF. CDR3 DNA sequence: TGCGCCAGCAGCCAACTTCGCGGGGGCACCTCCTACGAGCAGTACTTC.

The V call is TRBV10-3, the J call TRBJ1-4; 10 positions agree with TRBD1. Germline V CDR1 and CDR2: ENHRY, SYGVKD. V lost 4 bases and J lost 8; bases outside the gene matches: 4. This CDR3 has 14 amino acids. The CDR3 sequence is CAISGGTGEEKLFF. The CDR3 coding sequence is TGTGCCATCAGTGGTGGGACAGGGGAAGAAAAACTGTTTTTT.

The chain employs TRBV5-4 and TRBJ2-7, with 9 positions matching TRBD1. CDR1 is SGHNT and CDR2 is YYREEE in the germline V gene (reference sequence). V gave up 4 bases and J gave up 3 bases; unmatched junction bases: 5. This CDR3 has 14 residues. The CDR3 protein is CASSQGTGNYEQYF. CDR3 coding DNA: TGTGCCAGCAGCCAGGGGACAGGGAACTACGAGCAGTACTTC. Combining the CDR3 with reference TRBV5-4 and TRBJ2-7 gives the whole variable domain ETGVTQSPTHLIKTRGQQVTLRCSSQSGHNTVSWYQQALGQGPQFIFQYYREEENGRGNFPPRFSGLQFPNYSSELNVNALELDDSALYLCASSQGTGNYEQYFGPGTRLTVT.

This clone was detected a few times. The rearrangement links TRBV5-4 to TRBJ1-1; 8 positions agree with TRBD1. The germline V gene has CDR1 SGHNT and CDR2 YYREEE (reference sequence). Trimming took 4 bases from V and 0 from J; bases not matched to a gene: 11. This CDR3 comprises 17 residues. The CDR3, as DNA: TGTGCCAGCAGCCCCGGGACAGGCATTAGCCTGAACACTGAAGCTTTCTTT. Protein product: CASSPGTGISLNTEAFF.

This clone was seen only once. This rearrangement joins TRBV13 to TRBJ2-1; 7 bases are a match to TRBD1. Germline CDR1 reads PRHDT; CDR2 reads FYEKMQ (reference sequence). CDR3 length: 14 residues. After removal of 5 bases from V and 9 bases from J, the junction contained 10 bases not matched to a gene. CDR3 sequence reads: CASSPGTAQGEQFF. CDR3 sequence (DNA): TGTGCCAGCAGCCCAGGGACAGCCCAGGGTGAGCAGTTCTTC.

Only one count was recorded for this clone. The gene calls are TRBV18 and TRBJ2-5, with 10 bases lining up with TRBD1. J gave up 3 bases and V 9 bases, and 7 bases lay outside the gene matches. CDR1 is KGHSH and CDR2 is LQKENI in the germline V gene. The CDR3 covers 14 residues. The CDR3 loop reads CASSSGTGEETQYF. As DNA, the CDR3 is TGTGCCAGTTCATCCGGGACAGGGGAAGAGACCCAGTACTTC.

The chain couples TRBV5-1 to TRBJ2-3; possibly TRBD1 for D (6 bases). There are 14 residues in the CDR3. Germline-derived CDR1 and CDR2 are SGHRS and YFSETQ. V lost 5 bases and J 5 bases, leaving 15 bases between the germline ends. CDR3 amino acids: CASRRGYREDTQYF. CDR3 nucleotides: TGCGCCAGCAGGAGGGGGTACCGGGAAGATACGCAGTATTTT.

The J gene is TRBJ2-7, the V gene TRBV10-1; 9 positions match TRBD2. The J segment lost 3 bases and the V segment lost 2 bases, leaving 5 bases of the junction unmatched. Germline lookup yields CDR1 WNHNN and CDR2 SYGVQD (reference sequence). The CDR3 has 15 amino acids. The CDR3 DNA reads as TGCGCCAGCAGTGAGATTGCAGCGGGGGGCTACGAGCAGTACTTC. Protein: CASSEIAAGGYEQYF.

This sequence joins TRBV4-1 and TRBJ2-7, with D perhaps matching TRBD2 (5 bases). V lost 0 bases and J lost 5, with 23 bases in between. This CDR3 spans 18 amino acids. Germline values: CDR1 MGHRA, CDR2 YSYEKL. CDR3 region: CASSQDSNRYGEWDEQYF. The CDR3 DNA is TGCGCCAGCAGCCAAGATTCAAACCGATACGGGGAGTGGGACGAGCAGTACTTC.

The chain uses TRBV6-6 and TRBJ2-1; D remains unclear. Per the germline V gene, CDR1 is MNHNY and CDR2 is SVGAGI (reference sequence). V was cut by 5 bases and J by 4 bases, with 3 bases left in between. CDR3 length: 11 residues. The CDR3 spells CASSPYNEQFF. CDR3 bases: TGTGCCAGCAGTCCATACAATGAGCAGTTCTTC.

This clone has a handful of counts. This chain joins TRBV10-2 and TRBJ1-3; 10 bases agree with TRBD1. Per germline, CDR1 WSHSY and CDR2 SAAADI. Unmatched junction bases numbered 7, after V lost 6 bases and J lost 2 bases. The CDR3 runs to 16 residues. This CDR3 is CASREGQGVTGNTIYF. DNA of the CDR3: TGCGCCAGCAGGGAAGGACAGGGGGTTACTGGAAACACCATATATTTT.

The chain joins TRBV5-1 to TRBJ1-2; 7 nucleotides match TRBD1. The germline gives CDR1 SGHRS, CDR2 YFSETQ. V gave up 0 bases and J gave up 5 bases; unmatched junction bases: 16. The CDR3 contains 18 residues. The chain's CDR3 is CASSLAWDSPEPEYGYTF. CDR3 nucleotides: TGCGCCAGCAGCTTGGCCTGGGACAGCCCCGAACCCGAGTATGGCTACACCTTC.

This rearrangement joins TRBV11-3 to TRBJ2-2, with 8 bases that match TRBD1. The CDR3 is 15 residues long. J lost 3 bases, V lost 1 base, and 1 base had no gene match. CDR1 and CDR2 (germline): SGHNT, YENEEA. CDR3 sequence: CASSLGQGYTGELFF. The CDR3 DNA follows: TGTGCCAGCAGCTTAGGACAGGGGTACACCGGGGAGCTGTTTTTT.

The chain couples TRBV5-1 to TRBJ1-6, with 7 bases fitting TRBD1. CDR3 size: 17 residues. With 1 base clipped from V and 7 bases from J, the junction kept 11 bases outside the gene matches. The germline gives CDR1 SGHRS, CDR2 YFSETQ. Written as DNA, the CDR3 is TGCGCCAGCAGCTTGTGGTCCGGACAGGCGTTGAATTCACCCCTCCACTTT. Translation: CASSLWSGQALNSPLHF.